This TCR beta chain was sequenced for a study of T cell changes during pregnancy in multiple sclerosis (dated by TCRdb to the late 2010s). Regarding the research as a whole: Changes in the T cell repertoire over the course of pregnancy were examined in this study in women with multiple sclerosis.

This clone has more than one count but fewer than ten. It lacks a known antigen. Base qualities are not recorded, but no much larger clone differs from it by a single base. From cysteine to phenylalanine, the CDR3 is 13 amino acids long. Only the CDR3 part of the read is kept: 39 bases, read in frame from the first base. V is pared back by 8 bases and J by 5 bases, with 15 bases lying between the germline termini. CDR1 and CDR2 (SNHLY, FYNNEI) derive from the germline V gene. The library relied on the immunoSEQ multiplex PCR assay. TCRdb obtained this table from immuneACCESS and retained in-frame rearrangements with V and J assigned. These tables miss some clones; where compared with another copy, unresolved V genes account for less than half of the shortfall, and the remainder is unexplained. The sample table records about 45,000 clones; around 93% of these occur just once. About 3% of the sample comes from the top ten.

This chain joins TRBV2 to TRBJ1-1; TRBD1 could be the D gene, as 6 bases match. This TCR was sampled from a female donor with multiple sclerosis, enrolled in a pregnancy study. The sequences come from CD8+ T cells from peripheral blood mononuclear cells, collected in the second trimester of pregnancy. Here is the DNA: TGTGCCAGCCCAGGGGTGGTGGTTACTGAAGCTTTCTTT. It specifies CASPGVVVTEAFF.